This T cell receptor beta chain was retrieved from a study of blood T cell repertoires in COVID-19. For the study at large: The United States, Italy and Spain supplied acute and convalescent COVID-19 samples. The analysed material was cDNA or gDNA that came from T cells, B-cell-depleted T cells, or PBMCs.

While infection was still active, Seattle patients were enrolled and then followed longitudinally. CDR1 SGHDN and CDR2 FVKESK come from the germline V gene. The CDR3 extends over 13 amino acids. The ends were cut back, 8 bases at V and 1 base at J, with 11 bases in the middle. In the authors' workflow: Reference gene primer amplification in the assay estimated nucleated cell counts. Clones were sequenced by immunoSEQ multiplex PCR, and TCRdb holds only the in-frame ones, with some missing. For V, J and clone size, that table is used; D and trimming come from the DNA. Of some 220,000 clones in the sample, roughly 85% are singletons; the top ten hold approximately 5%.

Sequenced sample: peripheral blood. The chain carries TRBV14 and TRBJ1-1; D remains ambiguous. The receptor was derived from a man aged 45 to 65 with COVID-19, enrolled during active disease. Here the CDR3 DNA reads TGTGCCAGCGGAGGGTGGGGGAACACTGAAGCTTTCTTT. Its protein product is CASGGWGNTEAFF.